One and the same sample provided the 11 T cell receptor beta chains below, sequenced in a study of beta chain features in type 1 diabetes. Points from the study as a whole: TCRB CDR3s were moderately but significantly shorter in Type 1 diabetes patients in all four CD4+ subsets.

Antigens of these TCRs are unknown. cDNA synthesis used the whole RNA isolate, giving expressed TCRB sequences. Method: immunoSEQ multiplex PCR; TCRdb's copy keeps in-frame clones and lacks some. The table has 640,000 or so clones, more than 13% seen once. The sample comprised naive CD4+ T cells from blood. The receptors derive from a man in his late teens or twenties with type 1 diabetes.

This clone was detected a few times. The rearrangement uses TRBV10-3 and TRBJ2-1, with 7 bases matching TRBD2. Per the germline V gene, CDR1 is ENHRY and CDR2 is SYGVKD. CDR3 length equals 15 residues. The junction had 21 bases not matched to a gene; V was cut back by 10 bases and J by 12 bases. CDR3 sequence (DNA): TGTGCCAGCGGAGGTAGAGGGAGGGCCAATGAGTGGCAGTTCTTC. Translating gives CASGGRGRANEWQFF.

The chain recombines TRBV19 with TRBJ2-5, with D perhaps matching TRBD2 (5 bases). The V end lost 3 bases, the J end lost 2 bases, and 10 bases lay between the germline ends. The CDR3 has 14 amino acids. Germline V gives CDR1 LNHDA, CDR2 SQIVND (reference sequence). The CDR3 DNA is TGTGCCAGTAGTATGGTGAGGGATCAAGAGACCCAGTACTTC. Its protein product is CASSMVRDQETQYF.

V usage is TRBV7-9 and J usage is TRBJ2-7; 9 nucleotides match TRBD1. Trimming removed 5 bases from V and 5 bases from J; junction bases left unmatched: 16. The CDR3 extends over 17 amino acids. Germline V CDR1 and CDR2: SEHNR, FQNEAQ (reference sequence). The chain's CDR3 is CASSPLTGTGGNNEQYF. CDR3 sequence (DNA): TGTGCCAGCAGCCCTTTAACGGGTACAGGGGGCAATAACGAGCAGTACTTC.

The rearrangement uses TRBV4-1 and TRBJ2-4; no clear D. Deletions cut 4 bases from V and 0 bases from J, with 10 bases between. Germline V lookup: CDR1 MGHRA, CDR2 YSYEKL. This CDR3 has 15 residues. The CDR3 nucleotides read TGCGCCAGCAGCCGGCTTGAACTAGCCAAAAACATTCAGTACTTC. Its translation is CASSRLELAKNIQYF.

The chain couples TRBV29-1 to TRBJ2-3; D uncertain. Germline CDR1 and CDR2: SQVTM and ANQGSEA. The CDR3 is 14 residues long. Trimming left V 3 bases short and J 0 bases short, with 10 bases between. As DNA, the CDR3 is TGCAGCGTTGAGGACCCGTTTAGCACAGATACGCAGTATTTT. This gives the protein CSVEDPFSTDTQYF.

J is TRBJ1-2 and V is TRBV28, with TRBD1 as a possible D gene (5 bases). The CDR3 is 13 amino acids. With 7 bases removed from V and 4 bases from J, the gap between germline ends came to 13 bases. Germline V lookup: CDR1 MDHEN, CDR2 SYDVKM. The CDR3 loop is CASTPGGIYGYTF. In DNA form, the CDR3 reads TGTGCCAGCACCCCGGGGGGGATCTATGGCTACACCTTC.

Written as DNA, the CDR3 is TGCGCCAGCAGCGTCGGGACAGCCCACTACACAGATACGCAGTATTTT. It is translated as CASSVGTAHYTDTQYF. The J gene is TRBJ2-3, the V gene TRBV5-1; TRBD1 matches 7 bases. Germline loops: CDR1 SGHRS, CDR2 YFSETQ. This CDR3 comprises 16 residues. V lost 4 bases and J lost 2; bases outside the gene matches: 10.

The chain carries TRBV11-3 and TRBJ1-1; 7 bases agree with TRBD1. The CDR3 has 14 amino acids. Trimming cost V 4 bases and J 8 bases; bases outside gene matches: 10. Germline CDR1 SGHNT, CDR2 YENEEA. The CDR3 loop reads CASSSSDRVSEAFF. The CDR3 DNA is TGTGCCAGCAGCTCGAGCGACAGGGTATCCGAAGCTTTCTTT.

Regarding this clone: Other DNA sequences from this sample encode an identical CDR3 as well. The chain carries TRBV15 and TRBJ2-1; perhaps TRBD2 as D (5 bases). The germline CDR1 and CDR2 sequences are LNHNV and YYDKDF (reference sequence). This CDR3 is built from 15 residues. Trimming took off 1 base at V and 1 base at J, with 8 bases between the two ends. CDR3 protein: CATSRVAGSYNEQFF. Written as DNA, the CDR3 is TGTGCCACCAGCAGAGTCGCGGGTTCCTACAATGAGCAGTTCTTC.

V gene TRBV5-1 combines with J gene TRBJ2-2; unclear D gene. Trimming removed 7 bases from V and 3 bases from J, with 13 bases in between. The CDR3 loop spans 14 amino acids. Germline V lookup: CDR1 SGHRS, CDR2 YFSETQ. CDR3 nucleotides: TGCGCCAGCGGCGGAGTTTCTTACACCGGGGAGCTGTTTTTT. This gives the protein CASGGVSYTGELFF.

This clone turned up a few times. The CDR3 DNA sequence: TGTGCCAGCAGTTTCTCGAAGAATCAGCCCCAGCATTTT. Protein product: CASSFSKNQPQHF. The V call is TRBV27, the J call TRBJ1-5; the D is unclear. Trimming left V 3 bases short and J 4 bases short, with 7 bases between. CDR1 and CDR2 from the germline V gene are MNHEY and SMNVEV (reference sequence). This CDR3 contains 13 residues.